The 24 T cell receptor beta chains in this list originate from one sample, sequenced in a study of blood T cell repertoires in COVID-19. Assay: immunoSEQ multiplex PCR; the TCRdb copy retains only in-frame clones and omits some. The table has 150,000 to 200,000 clones, 80% to 85% seen once. The sequenced material came from peripheral blood. The origin of the receptors is a human donor with acute or convalescent COVID-19. The donor label of this sample is uncertain.

J is TRBJ1-1 and V is TRBV5-1; 11 positions agree with TRBD1. The V gene's germline CDR1 is SGHRS and CDR2 YFSETQ. The CDR3 spans 14 residues. Losses at the gene ends were 4 bases for V and 4 bases for J; bases not matched to a gene: 3. In DNA form, the CDR3 reads TGCGCCAGCAGCGGACAGGGGGCGATCACTGAAGCTTTCTTT. Translating it yields CASSGQGAITEAFF.

This chain links TRBV30 with TRBJ1-6, with TRBD1 identical over 7 bases. The ends lost 2 bases at V and 3 bases at J; junction bases unmatched: 4. The CDR3 covers 15 residues. CDR1 GTSNPN and CDR2 SVGIG come from the germline V gene (reference sequence). CDR3 nucleotides: TGTGCCTGGAGTTCGGGGGACAGCTATAATTCACCCCTCCACTTT. This sequence encodes CAWSSGDSYNSPLHF.

The V gene is TRBV28, the J gene TRBJ2-1, with D possibly being TRBD1 (6 bases). The CDR3 loop spans 14 amino acids. Trimming left V 8 bases short and J 2 bases short, with 13 bases between. Germline V gene lookup returns CDR1 MDHEN and CDR2 SYDVKM. CDR3 nucleotide sequence: TGTGCCAGCGGACTCGGACAGCCCTACAATGAGCAGTTCTTC. Its protein is CASGLGQPYNEQFF.

This clone was observed a few times. The rearrangement uses TRBV25-1 and TRBJ2-1, with TRBD2 as a possible D gene (6 bases). CDR3 length: 12 amino acids. The ends were cut back, 5 bases at V and 7 bases at J, with 9 bases in the middle. In germline, CDR1 is MGHDK, CDR2 SYGVNS. CDR3 amino acids: CASSSGGNEQFF. DNA for the CDR3: TGTGCCAGCAGTAGTGGGGGGAATGAGCAGTTCTTC.

The V call is TRBV28, the J call TRBJ2-5; perhaps TRBD1 as D (6 bases). Germline-derived CDR1 and CDR2 are MDHEN and SYDVKM. The V and J ends lost 6 bases and 0 bases respectively, with 11 bases between them. The CDR3 loop spans 14 amino acids. The CDR3 spells CASSPTGYQETQYF. The CDR3 nucleotides are TGTGCCAGCAGCCCAACAGGGTACCAAGAGACCCAGTACTTC.

The chain combines TRBV28 with TRBJ1-3; a weak D match, TRBD1 (6 bases). This CDR3 region has 12 residues. Germline V lookup: CDR1 MDHEN, CDR2 SYDVKM. The V gene lost 7 bases and the J gene lost 9 bases, with 13 bases spanning the gap. CDR3 in DNA: TGTGCCAGCAAGGGGGGGATGGTCACCATATATTTT. Amino acids: CASKGGMVTIYF.

The V call is TRBV19, the J call TRBJ1-3; D unclear. The CDR3 contains 17 residues. With 1 base removed from V and 0 bases from J, the gap between germline ends came to 13 bases. Germline V lookup: CDR1 LNHDA, CDR2 SQIVND (reference sequence). The CDR3 is CASSIALGQLSGNTIYF. The CDR3 coding sequence is TGTGCCAGTAGTATAGCCTTGGGCCAGCTCTCTGGAAACACCATATATTTT.

This chain connects TRBV3-1 (or the pseudogene TRBV3-2) to TRBJ2-1; TRBD2 matches at 8 bases. This CDR3 is built from 15 residues. Per the germline V gene, CDR1 is LGHDT and CDR2 is YNNKEL (reference sequence). The ends lost 1 base at V and 7 bases at J; junction bases unmatched: 6. CDR3 sequence: CASSQAGGPRNEQFF. CDR3 in DNA: TGTGCCAGCAGCCAAGCGGGGGGGCCGAGAAATGAGCAGTTCTTC.

This chain connects TRBV2 to TRBJ2-1, with 9 bases that match TRBD1. This CDR3 has 15 amino acids. The ends lost 0 bases at V and 8 bases at J; junction bases unmatched: 5. Germline CDR1 is SNHLY and CDR2 is FYNNEI. CDR3 DNA: TGTGCCAGCAGTGAAGCCTGGACAGGGGTCGATGAGCAGTTCTTC. It is translated as CASSEAWTGVDEQFF.

The chain recombines TRBV19 with TRBJ1-5, with 8 bases that match TRBD1. The CDR3 has 17 amino acids. CDR1 and CDR2 from the germline V gene are LNHDA and SQIVND (reference sequence). The V and J ends lost 5 bases and 2 bases, in that order; junction bases with no gene match: 11. The CDR3 sequence is CASSPFVYRGGNQPQHF. In nucleotides, the CDR3 is TGTGCCAGTAGTCCATTCGTCTACAGGGGGGGCAATCAGCCCCAGCATTTT.

The rearrangement joins TRBV28 to TRBJ1-2; a possible D gene is TRBD1 (6 bases). V was trimmed by 6 bases and J by 5 bases, leaving 16 bases between them. The CDR3 consists of 14 residues. The germline V gene has CDR1 MDHEN and CDR2 SYDVKM. Here the CDR3 DNA reads TGTGCCAGCAGAGGGGGGGCACCGGAATATGGCTACACCTTC. Encoded protein: CASRGGAPEYGYTF.

This chain joins TRBV5-8 and TRBJ1-5; no definite D call. V was trimmed by 0 bases and J by 5 bases, leaving 6 bases between them. The CDR3 is made up of 13 amino acids. The germline CDR1 and CDR2 sequences are SGHTS and YDEGEE. The DNA of the CDR3 is TGTGCCAGCAGCTTGGCCGGGTATCAGCCCCAGCATTTT. Translated, it gives CASSLAGYQPQHF.

This chain connects TRBV3-1 (or the pseudogene TRBV3-2) to TRBJ1-3; tentative D call: TRBD1 (5 bases). Germline CDR1 reads LGHDT; CDR2 reads YNNKEL (reference sequence). The CDR3 totals 15 residues. The ends were cut back, 3 bases at V and 3 bases at J, with 12 bases in the middle. CDR3 in amino acids: CASSQGRVIGNTIYF. CDR3 DNA: TGTGCCAGCAGCCAGGGCAGGGTCATTGGAAACACCATATATTTT.

As regards this clone: At one end the junction does not follow the germline gene, possibly because of a read error. The rearrangement links TRBV29-1 to TRBJ2-1; D is ambiguous. The CDR3 consists of 15 residues. Per the germline V gene, CDR1 is SQVTM and CDR2 is ANQGSEA. For the CDR3, the DNA is TGCAGCGTCGAAGTGCCCCTTACAAGCTACAATGAGCAGTTCTTC. It translates to CSVEVPLTSYNEQFF.

The V gene is TRBV11-2, the J gene TRBJ2-7; weak D call: TRBD2 (6 bases). V shed 2 bases and J shed 2 bases, with 13 bases lying between them. The germline gives CDR1 SGHAT, CDR2 FQNNGV. The CDR3 covers 15 residues. In DNA, the CDR3 is TGTGCCAGCAGCTTATTTAGCGGACCTACCTACGAGCAGTACTTC. Its translation is CASSLFSGPTYEQYF.

The chain joins TRBV29-1 to TRBJ1-4; D not resolved. Germline V CDR1 and CDR2: SQVTM, ANQGSEA. The CDR3 runs to 14 residues. V was pared by 7 bases and J by 0 bases, with 12 bases between. This chain's CDR3 is CSASAQATNEKLFF. CDR3 in DNA: TGCAGCGCGTCCGCACAAGCAACTAATGAAAAACTGTTTTTT. Complete variable domain (other parts from reference TRBV29-1 and TRBJ1-4): SAVISQKPSRDICQRGTSLTIQCQVDSQVTMMFWYRQQPGQSLTLIATANQGSEATYESGFVIDKFPISRPNLTFSTLTVSNMSPEDSSIYLCSASAQATNEKLFFGSGTQLSVL.

This rearrangement joins TRBV28 to TRBJ1-2, with TRBD1 matching over 7 bases. The germline gives CDR1 MDHEN, CDR2 SYDVKM. The CDR3 totals 13 residues. V shed 3 bases, J shed 4 bases, and the junction held 2 bases outside the gene matches. The CDR3 region has the DNA TGTGCCAGCAGTTTGACAGGGAGCTATGGCTACACCTTC. Translated: CASSLTGSYGYTF.

V usage is TRBV6-1 and J usage is TRBJ2-7; D not resolved. The germline V gene has CDR1 MNHNS and CDR2 SASEGT. The V and J ends lost 3 bases and 3 bases respectively, with 3 bases between them. The CDR3 has 11 amino acids. The CDR3 loop is CASSDYYEQYF. The CDR3, as DNA: TGTGCCAGCAGTGATTACTACGAGCAGTACTTC.

The chain uses TRBV18 and TRBJ2-2, with TRBD2 as a possible D gene (5 bases). Trimming left V 2 bases short and J 0 bases short, with 7 bases between. This CDR3 spans 15 amino acids. From germline, CDR1 is KGHSH and CDR2 LQKENI. The CDR3 is CASSPFGANTGELFF. CDR3 coding DNA: TGTGCCAGCTCACCATTCGGGGCGAACACCGGGGAGCTGTTTTTT.

This clone was observed once. This rearrangement joins TRBV7-2 to TRBJ2-1; the D gene is possibly TRBD2 (6 bases). Germline-derived CDR1 and CDR2 are SGHTA and FQGNSA. V was trimmed by 3 bases and J by 5 bases, leaving 11 bases between them. The CDR3 has 14 amino acids. The DNA for the CDR3 is TGTGCCAGCAGCTTTGGTATAGCGGACAATGAGCAGTTCTTC. This sequence encodes CASSFGIADNEQFF.

This sequence joins TRBV3-1 (or the pseudogene TRBV3-2) and TRBJ1-1; 12 positions match TRBD1. V shed 5 bases and J 6 bases; nucleotides not matched to a gene: 10. This CDR3 spans 16 amino acids. Germline CDR1 LGHDT, CDR2 YNNKEL (reference sequence). The CDR3 sequence is CASSFRDRGRMAEAFF. In DNA form, the CDR3 reads TGTGCCAGCAGCTTCCGGGACAGGGGGCGAATGGCTGAAGCTTTCTTT.

The chain recombines TRBV18 with TRBJ1-1; 9 nucleotides line up with TRBD1. The length of the CDR3 is 14 residues. V lost 6 bases and J lost 8; bases outside the gene matches: 10. CDR1 is KGHSH, CDR2 LQKENI, per germline. The CDR3 reads CASSPGTGNLEAFF. The CDR3 nucleotides are TGTGCCAGCTCCCCCGGGACAGGGAATTTGGAAGCTTTCTTT.

This sequence joins TRBV25-1 and TRBJ1-1, with D possibly being TRBD1 (6 bases). CDR1 is MGHDK, CDR2 SYGVNS, per germline. The CDR3 consists of 15 residues. Trimming shortened V by 4 bases and J by 7 bases, and 19 bases separated the two germline ends. CDR3 protein: CASSGGPDRAFEAFF. CDR3 nucleotide sequence: TGTGCCAGCAGTGGGGGGCCAGATCGCGCGTTTGAAGCTTTCTTT.

The genes are TRBV28 and TRBJ1-5; tentative D call: TRBD1 (5 bases). V shed 6 bases and J shed 4 bases, with 13 bases lying between them. This CDR3 spans 14 amino acids. Looked up from germline, CDR1 is MDHEN and CDR2 is SYDVKM. CDR3: CASSVPGRNQPQHF. The CDR3 DNA sequence: TGTGCCAGCAGCGTCCCAGGGAGGAATCAGCCCCAGCATTTT. Combining the CDR3 with reference TRBV28 and TRBJ1-5 gives the whole variable domain DVKVTQSSRYLVKRTGEKVFLECVQDMDHENMFWYRQDPGLGLRLIYFSYDVKMKEKGDIPEGYSVSREKKERFSLILESASTNQTSMYLCASSVPGRNQPQHFGDGTRLSIL.